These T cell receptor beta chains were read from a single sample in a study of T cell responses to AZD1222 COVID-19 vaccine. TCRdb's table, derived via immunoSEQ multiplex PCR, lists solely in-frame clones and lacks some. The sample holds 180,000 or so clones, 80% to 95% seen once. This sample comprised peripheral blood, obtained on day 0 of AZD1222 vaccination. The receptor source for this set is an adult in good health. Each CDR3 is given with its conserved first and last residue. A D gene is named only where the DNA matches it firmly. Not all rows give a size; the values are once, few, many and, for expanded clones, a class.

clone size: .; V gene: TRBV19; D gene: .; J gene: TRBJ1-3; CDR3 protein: CASSPRTEGKTIYF; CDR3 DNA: TGTGCCAGTAGTCCTCGGACGGAGGGGAAAACCATATATTTT
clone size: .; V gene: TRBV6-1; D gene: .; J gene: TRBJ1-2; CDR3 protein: CASSELRRAQFGYGYTF; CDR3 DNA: TGTGCCAGCAGTGAATTACGCAGAGCCCAATTCGGCTATGGCTACACCTTC
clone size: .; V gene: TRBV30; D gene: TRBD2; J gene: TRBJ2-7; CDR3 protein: CAGGLASLEQYF; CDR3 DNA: TGTGCCGGGGGACTAGCGAGTTTGGAGCAGTACTTC
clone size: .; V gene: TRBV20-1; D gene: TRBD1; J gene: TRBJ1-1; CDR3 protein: CSPYDRGEAFF; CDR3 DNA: TGCAGTCCATACGACAGGGGGGAAGCTTTCTTT
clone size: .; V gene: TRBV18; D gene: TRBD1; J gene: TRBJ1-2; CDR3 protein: CASSPLTGKVDYGYTF; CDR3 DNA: TGTGCCAGCTCACCTTTGACAGGGAAGGTTGACTATGGCTACACCTTC
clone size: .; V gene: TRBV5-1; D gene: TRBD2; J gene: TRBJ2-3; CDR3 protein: CASSWGLAGGSTDTQYF; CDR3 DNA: TGCGCCAGCAGCTGGGGACTAGCGGGGGGGAGCACAGATACGCAGTATTTT
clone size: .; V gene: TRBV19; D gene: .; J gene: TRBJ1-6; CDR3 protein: CASRTANSPLHF; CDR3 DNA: TGTGCCAGCCGCACCGCGAATTCACCCCTCCACTTT
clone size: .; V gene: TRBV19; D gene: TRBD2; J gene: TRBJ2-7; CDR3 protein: CASSHNTGTSPYEQYF; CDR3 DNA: TGTGCCAGTAGCCATAACACCGGGACTAGCCCCTACGAGCAGTACTTC
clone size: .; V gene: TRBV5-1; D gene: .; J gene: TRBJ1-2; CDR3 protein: CASSFQGEGSYTF; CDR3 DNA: TGCGCCAGCAGCTTCCAGGGAGAGGGAAGCTACACCTTC
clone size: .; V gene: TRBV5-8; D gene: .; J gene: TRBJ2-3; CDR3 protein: CASSFDSTDTQYF; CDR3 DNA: TGTGCCAGCAGCTTTGACAGCACAGATACGCAGTATTTT
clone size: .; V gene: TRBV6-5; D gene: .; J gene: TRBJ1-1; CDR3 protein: CASSTEDGGTEAFF; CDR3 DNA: TGTGCCAGCAGTACCGAGGACGGGGGCACTGAAGCTTTCTTT
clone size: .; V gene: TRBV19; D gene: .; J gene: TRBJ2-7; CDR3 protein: CASSPAVSYEQYF; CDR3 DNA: TGTGCCAGTAGTCCGGCCGTATCCTACGAGCAGTACTTC
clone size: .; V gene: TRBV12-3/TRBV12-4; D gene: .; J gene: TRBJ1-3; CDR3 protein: CASIAGYGNTIYF; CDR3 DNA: TGTGCCAGCATCGCAGGGTACGGAAACACCATATATTTT
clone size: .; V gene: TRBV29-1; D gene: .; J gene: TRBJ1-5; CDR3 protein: CSISEPNQPQHF; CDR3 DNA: TGCAGCATTAGTGAGCCCAATCAGCCCCAGCATTTT
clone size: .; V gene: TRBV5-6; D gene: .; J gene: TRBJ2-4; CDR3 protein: CASSLVGPTGFLAKNIQYF; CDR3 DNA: TGTGCCAGCAGCTTGGTAGGGCCCACAGGGTTCTTAGCCAAAAACATTCAGTACTTC
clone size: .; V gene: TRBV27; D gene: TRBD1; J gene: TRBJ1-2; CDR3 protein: CASSFGRTGDGYGYTF; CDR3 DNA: TGTGCCAGCAGTTTTGGAAGGACAGGGGACGGCTATGGCTACACCTTC
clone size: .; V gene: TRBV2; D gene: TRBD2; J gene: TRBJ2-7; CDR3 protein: CASRTGLAGQYEQYF; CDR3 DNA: TGTGCCAGCAGAACGGGACTAGCGGGACAGTACGAGCAGTACTTC
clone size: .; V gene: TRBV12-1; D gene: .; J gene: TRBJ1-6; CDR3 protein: CASSTVRGNNSPLHF; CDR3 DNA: TGTGCCAGCAGCACCGTTAGGGGGAATAATTCACCCCTCCACTTT
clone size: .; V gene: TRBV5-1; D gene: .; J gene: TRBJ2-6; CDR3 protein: CASSLGRSSGANVLTF; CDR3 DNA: TGCGCCAGCAGCTTGGGACGGTCCTCTGGGGCCAACGTCCTGACTTTC
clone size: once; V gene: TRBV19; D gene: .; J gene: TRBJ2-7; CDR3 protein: CASGRLGGQTYEQYF; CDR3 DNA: TGTGCCAGTGGGAGACTGGGGGGACAAACATATGAGCAGTACTTC
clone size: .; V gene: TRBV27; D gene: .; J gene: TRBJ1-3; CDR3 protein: CASSRVWGGNTIYF; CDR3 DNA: TGTGCCAGCAGTAGAGTATGGGGCGGAAACACCATATATTTT
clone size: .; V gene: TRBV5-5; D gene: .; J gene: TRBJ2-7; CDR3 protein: CASKAGESYEQYF; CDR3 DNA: TGTGCCAGCAAGGCAGGAGAATCCTACGAGCAGTACTTC
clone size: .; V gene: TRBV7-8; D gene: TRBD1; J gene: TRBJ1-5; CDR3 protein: CASSVTGGNQPQHF; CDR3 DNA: TGTGCCAGCAGCGTGACAGGGGGAAATCAGCCCCAGCATTTT
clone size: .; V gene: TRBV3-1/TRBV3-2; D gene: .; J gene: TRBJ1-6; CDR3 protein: CASSFDPFSPLHF; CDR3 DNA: TGTGCCAGCAGTTTCGACCCGTTTTCACCCCTCCACTTT
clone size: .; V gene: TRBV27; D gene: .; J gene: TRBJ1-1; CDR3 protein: CASSSPGRGTEAFF; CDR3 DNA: TGTGCCAGCAGTTCTCCTGGACGGGGCACTGAAGCTTTCTTT
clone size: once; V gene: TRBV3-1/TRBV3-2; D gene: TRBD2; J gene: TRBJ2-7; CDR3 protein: CASSQPRLAGRPSSYEQYF; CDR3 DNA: TGTGCCAGCAGCCAGCCCAGACTAGCGGGGCGTCCAAGCTCCTACGAGCAGTACTTC